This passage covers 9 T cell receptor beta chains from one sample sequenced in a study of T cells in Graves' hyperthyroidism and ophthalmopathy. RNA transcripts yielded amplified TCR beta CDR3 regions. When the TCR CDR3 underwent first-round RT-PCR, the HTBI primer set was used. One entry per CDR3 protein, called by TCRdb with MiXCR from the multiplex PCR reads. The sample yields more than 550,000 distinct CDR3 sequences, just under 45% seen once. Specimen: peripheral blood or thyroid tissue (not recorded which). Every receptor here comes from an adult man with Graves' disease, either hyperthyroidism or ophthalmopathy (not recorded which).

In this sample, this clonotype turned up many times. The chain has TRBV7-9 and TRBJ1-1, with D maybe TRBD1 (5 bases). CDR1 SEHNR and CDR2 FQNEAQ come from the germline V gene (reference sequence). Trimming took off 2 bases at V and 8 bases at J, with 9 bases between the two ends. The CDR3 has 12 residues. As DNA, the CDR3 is TGTGCCAGCAGCTTAATCGGGGGGGAAGCTTTCTTT. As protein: CASSLIGGEAFF.

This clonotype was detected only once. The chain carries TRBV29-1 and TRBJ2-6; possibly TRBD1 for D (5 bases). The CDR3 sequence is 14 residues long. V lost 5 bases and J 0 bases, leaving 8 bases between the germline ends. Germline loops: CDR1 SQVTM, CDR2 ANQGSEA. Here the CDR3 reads CSVSDSSGANVLTF. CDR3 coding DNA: TGCAGCGTTTCCGACAGCTCTGGGGCCAACGTCCTGACTTTC.

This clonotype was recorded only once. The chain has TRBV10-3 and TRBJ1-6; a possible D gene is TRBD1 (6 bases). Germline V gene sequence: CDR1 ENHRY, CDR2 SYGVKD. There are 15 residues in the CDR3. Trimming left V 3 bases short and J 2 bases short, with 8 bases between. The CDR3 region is CAISEDRTYNSPLHF. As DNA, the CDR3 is TGTGCCATCAGTGAAGACAGGACCTATAATTCACCCCTCCACTTT.

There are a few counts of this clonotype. CDR3 amino acids: CSATRDRGWEQYF. The CDR3 nucleotides read TGCAGTGCCACCCGGGACAGGGGCTGGGAGCAGTACTTC. The chain carries TRBV20-1 and TRBJ2-7; 10 bases agree with TRBD1. The CDR3 totals 13 residues. Trimming took 6 bases from V and 7 from J; bases not matched to a gene: 9. Germline V lookup: CDR1 DFQATT, CDR2 SNEGSKA (reference sequence).

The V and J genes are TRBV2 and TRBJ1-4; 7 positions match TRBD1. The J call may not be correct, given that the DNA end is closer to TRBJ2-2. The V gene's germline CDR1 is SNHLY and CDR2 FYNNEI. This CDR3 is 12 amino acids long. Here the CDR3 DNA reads TGTGCCAGCAGCGACAGGGACGGGGAGCTGTTTTTT. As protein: CASSDRDGELFF.

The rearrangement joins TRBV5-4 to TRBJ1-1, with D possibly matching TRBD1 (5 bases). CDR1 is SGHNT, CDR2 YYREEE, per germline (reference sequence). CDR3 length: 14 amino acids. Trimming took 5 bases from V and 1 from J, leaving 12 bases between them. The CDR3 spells CASSFQGRNTEAFF. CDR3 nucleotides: TGTGCCAGCAGTTTCCAGGGCAGGAACACTGAAGCTTTCTTT.

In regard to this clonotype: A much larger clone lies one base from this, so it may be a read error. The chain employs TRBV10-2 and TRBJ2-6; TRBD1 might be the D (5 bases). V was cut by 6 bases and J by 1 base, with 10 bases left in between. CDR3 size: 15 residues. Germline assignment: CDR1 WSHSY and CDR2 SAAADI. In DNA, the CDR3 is TGCGCCAGCAGCTGCCAGGGTTCTGGGGCCAACGTCCTGACTTTC. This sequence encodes CASSCQGSGANVLTF.

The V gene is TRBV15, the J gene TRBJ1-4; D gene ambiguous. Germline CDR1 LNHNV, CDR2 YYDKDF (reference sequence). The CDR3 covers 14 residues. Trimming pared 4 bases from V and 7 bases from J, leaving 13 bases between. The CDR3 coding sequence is TGTGCCACCAGCATCGAAGCGAACACTGAAAAACTGTTTTTT. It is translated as CATSIEANTEKLFF.

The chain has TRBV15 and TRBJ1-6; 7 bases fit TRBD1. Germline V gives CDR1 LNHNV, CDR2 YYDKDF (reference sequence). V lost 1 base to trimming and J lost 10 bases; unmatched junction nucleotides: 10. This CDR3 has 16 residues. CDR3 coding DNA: TGTGCCACCAGCAGAGGTACCGGGACAGTACTCTCACCCCTCCACTTT. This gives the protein CATSRGTGTVLSPLHF.